The clone carrying this T cell receptor (beta chain) was seen only once. Its antigen remains unknown. In germline, CDR1 is SNHLY, CDR2 FYNNEI. Losses at the gene ends were 10 bases for V and 3 bases for J; bases not matched to a gene: 10. This CDR3 comprises 14 residues. The data were taken from a study of T cell responses to AZD1222 COVID-19 vaccine. Notes on the study in general: After two AZD1222 doses, spike-specific TCR breadth and depth rose versus day 0. Only 5 or 6 individuals given AZD1222 were seropositive at baseline. Sampling that yielded the repertoires occurred only after the peak T cell response. Clonal diversity was possibly underestimated, and the donors were mostly white British, with more females.

Produced via immunoSEQ multiplex PCR; TCRdb's table is partial and in-frame only. The data show around 44,000 clones, approximately 86% seen once. The J gene is TRBJ2-3, the V gene TRBV2; 7 bases line up with TRBD2. The source material was peripheral blood, sampled 28 days after the second AZD1222 dose. The receptor comes from an adult who received the AZD1222 COVID-19 vaccine. CDR3 sequence (DNA): TGTGCCACGGGGGGACCGGGACGGACAGATACGCAGTATTTT. This translates into CATGGPGRTDTQYF.